The 30 T cell receptor beta chains listed next were all sequenced from one sample in a study of Ad26.COV2.S vaccination and SARS-CoV-2 variants. Produced via immunoSEQ multiplex PCR; TCRdb's table is partial and in-frame only. Found here are 350,000 to 500,000 clones, about 90% of them singletons; the top ten hold approximately 4.5%. The treatment was: roughly 19 received Ad26.COV2.S at low or high dose, single or two shots; several received placebo; per-sample allocation not given. Day 63 following the first vaccine or placebo injection was when the samples were taken. The source was peripheral blood, collected in a trial of Ad26.COV2.S vaccine versus placebo. These receptors all come from a person aged 18-60 years who received the Ad26.COV2.S COVID-19 vaccine or a placebo.

The chain employs TRBV3-1 (or the pseudogene TRBV3-2) and TRBJ1-2; weak D call: TRBD1 (6 bases). Trimming removed 2 bases from V and 6 bases from J, with 10 bases in between. This CDR3 region has 13 residues. Germline V gives CDR1 LGHDT, CDR2 YNNKEL (reference sequence). CDR3 residues: CASSQSGEDGYTF. The DNA for the CDR3 is TGTGCCAGCAGCCAATCAGGGGAAGATGGCTACACCTTC.

The chain recombines TRBV19 with TRBJ2-2; TRBD1 agrees at 7 bases. Germline V lookup: CDR1 LNHDA, CDR2 SQIVND (reference sequence). The length of the CDR3 is 16 residues. Germline trimming cut 4 bases from V and 7 bases from J; bases unmatched to any gene: 12. CDR3: CASSKPLGQFVGELFF. DNA for the CDR3: TGTGCCAGTAGTAAACCGCTGGGACAGTTCGTCGGGGAGCTGTTTTTT.

The rearrangement joins TRBV6-2 or TRBV6-3 to TRBJ2-3; 13 nucleotides agree with TRBD2. The germline V gene has CDR1 MNHEY and CDR2 SVGEGT. The CDR3 has 17 amino acids. Trimming at V came to 4 bases and at J to 2 bases, leaving 6 bases not matched to a gene. This CDR3 reads CASSSGLAGVTTDTQYF. The CDR3 nucleotides read TGTGCCAGCAGTTCCGGACTAGCGGGAGTCACCACAGATACGCAGTATTTT.

This clone has a single count. CDR3 sequence (DNA): TGTGCCAGCAGTTTCTCCAGGGGACGTGCACCCCTCCACTTT. Protein product: CASSFSRGRAPLHF. The V call is TRBV28, the J call TRBJ1-6, with TRBD1 as a possible D gene (6 bases). The V end lost 3 bases, the J end lost 11 bases, and 14 bases lay between the germline ends. This CDR3 is 14 amino acids long. Germline CDR1 is MDHEN and CDR2 is SYDVKM.

V usage is TRBV11-1 and J usage is TRBJ2-2, with D perhaps assigned TRBD1 or TRBD2 (5 bases each). The germline gives CDR1 SGHAT, CDR2 FQDESV (reference sequence). Deletions cut 5 bases from V and 0 bases from J, with 13 bases between. The CDR3 is 16 residues long. This CDR3 reads CASSPRGRTNTGELFF. As DNA, the CDR3 is TGTGCCAGCAGCCCCCGGGGCAGGACGAACACCGGGGAGCTGTTTTTT.

The V and J genes are TRBV11-1 and TRBJ2-7; 7 bases map to TRBD1. This CDR3 has 15 residues. The germline CDR1 and CDR2 sequences are SGHAT and FQDESV (reference sequence). V dropped 5 bases and J dropped 5; count of bases not matched to a gene: 12. The DNA for the CDR3 is TGTGCCAGCAGCCCGACAGGGTCTGCTTGGGACGAGCAGTACTTC. Encoded protein: CASSPTGSAWDEQYF.

This clone was picked up one time. The junction shows a germline mismatch at one end, possibly a read error. CDR3 DNA sequence: TGCGCCAGCAGCGTGGACTCCCACGAGCAGTACTTC. This sequence encodes CASSVDSHEQYF. This sequence joins TRBV4-1 and TRBJ2-7; perhaps TRBD2 as D (5 bases). The germline CDR1 and CDR2 sequences are MGHRA and YSYEKL. The CDR3 runs 12 residues.

V is TRBV6-6 and J is TRBJ2-3; D call uncertain. V was pared by 0 bases and J by 6 bases, with 7 bases between. Per germline, CDR1 MNHNY and CDR2 SVGAGI (reference sequence). This CDR3 is 13 amino acids long. The CDR3, as DNA: TGTGCCAGCAGTTACTCGAACGGGGATACGCAGTATTTT. Residues: CASSYSNGDTQYF.

The chain combines TRBV10-2 with TRBJ2-5; 8 nucleotides align to TRBD2. V was pared by 3 bases and J by 5 bases, with 5 bases of the junction left unmatched. CDR1 and CDR2 (germline): WSHSY, SAAADI. The CDR3 sequence is 14 residues long. In DNA form, the CDR3 reads TGCGCCAGCAGTGAAGCGGGCGGGAGGGAGACCCAGTACTTC. Encoded protein: CASSEAGGRETQYF.

The chain couples TRBV24-1 to TRBJ2-5; 12 positions agree with TRBD2. The germline CDR1 and CDR2 sequences are KGHDR and SFDVKD. The CDR3 loop spans 17 amino acids. V shed 1 base, J shed 2 bases, and the junction held 4 bases outside the gene matches. The chain's CDR3 is CATSDFPTSGSQETQYF. Here the CDR3 DNA reads TGTGCCACCAGTGATTTCCCGACTAGCGGGAGTCAAGAGACCCAGTACTTC.

With respect to this clone: The same CDR3 can be traced to other DNA sequences in this sample. The V gene is TRBV10-3, the J gene TRBJ2-5, with TRBD2 identical over 10 bases. The CDR3 is made up of 16 amino acids. The germline CDR1 and CDR2 sequences are ENHRY and SYGVKD. J lost 1 base, V lost 0 bases, and 2 bases had no gene match. DNA for the CDR3: TGTGCCATCAGTGAGTCTGGACTAGCGGCCCAAGAGACCCAGTACTTC. Translated: CAISESGLAAQETQYF.

This chain joins TRBV3-1 (or the pseudogene TRBV3-2) and TRBJ2-1, with TRBD1 matching 11 bases. The germline V gene encodes CDR1 LGHDT and CDR2 YNNKEL (reference sequence). J gave up 2 bases and V 0 bases, and 3 bases lay outside the gene matches. This CDR3 spans 17 amino acids. The CDR3 spells CASSQDRGQGAYNEQFF. DNA for the CDR3: TGTGCCAGCAGCCAAGATCGGGGACAGGGGGCCTACAATGAGCAGTTCTTC.

This clone came up a few times. The chain is built from TRBV25-1 and TRBJ2-3; 10 bases are a match to TRBD2. Losses at the gene ends were 4 bases for V and 6 bases for J; bases not matched to a gene: 7. From germline, CDR1 is MGHDK and CDR2 SYGVNS. The CDR3 runs to 15 residues. This CDR3 reads CASSGTGTSDDTQYF. The CDR3 DNA follows: TGTGCCAGCAGTGGAACCGGGACTAGCGATGATACGCAGTATTTT.

In the case of this clone: Other DNA sequences within the sample encode an identical CDR3. V is TRBV24-1 and J is TRBJ2-1, with D possibly being TRBD2 (6 bases). The CDR3 contains 13 residues. Germline CDR1 is KGHDR and CDR2 is SFDVKD. The V and J ends lost 3 bases and 4 bases respectively, with 6 bases between them. The CDR3: CATSDGLYNEQFF. The DNA for the CDR3 is TGTGCCACCAGTGATGGACTATACAATGAGCAGTTCTTC.

The chain employs TRBV4-2 and TRBJ2-1, with 8 bases fitting TRBD1. The CDR3 spans 16 residues. With V trimmed by 0 bases and J by 2 bases, 3 bases remained unmatched. From germline, CDR1 is LGHNA and CDR2 YNFKEQ. CDR3 region: CASSQEAGGAYNEQFF. For the CDR3, the DNA is TGTGCCAGCAGCCAAGAAGCAGGGGGCGCCTACAATGAGCAGTTCTTC.

About this clone itself: One end of the junction fails to match germline, which may point to a read error. The chain recombines TRBV15 with TRBJ2-7, with TRBD2 as a possible D gene (5 bases). Germline V lookup: CDR1 LNHNV, CDR2 YYDKDF (reference sequence). The CDR3 extends over 17 amino acids. The CDR3 region is CATSRDLGFESVSGLAF. The DNA of the CDR3 is TGTGCCACCAGCAGAGATTTAGGATTTGAATCGGTGAGCGGCCTCGCCTTC.

This clone showed up just once. V and J are TRBV24-1 and TRBJ2-7; maybe TRBD2 (5 bases). V was shortened by 5 bases and J by 3 bases, with 7 bases between the two germline ends. The CDR3 extends over 12 amino acids. Germline values: CDR1 KGHDR, CDR2 SFDVKD. The CDR3 sequence is CATSGGGYEQYF. The CDR3, as DNA: TGTGCCACCAGTGGCGGAGGCTACGAGCAGTACTTC.

The chain carries TRBV15 and TRBJ1-5, with D possibly matching TRBD1 (6 bases). In germline, CDR1 is LNHNV, CDR2 YYDKDF (reference sequence). V lost 6 bases and J lost 1, with 10 bases in between. CDR3 length equals 14 residues. The DNA of the CDR3 is TGTGCCACCAGAGCCGACAGGAGCAATCAGCCCCAGCATTTT. Its translation is CATRADRSNQPQHF. Drawing the rest from reference TRBV15 and TRBJ1-5, the complete variable domain is DAMVIQNPRYQVTQFGKPVTLSCSQTLNHNVMYWYQQKSSQAPKLLFHYYDKDFNNEADTPDNFQSRRPNTSFCFLDIRSPGLGDTAMYLCATRADRSNQPQHFGDGTRLSIL.

The gene calls are TRBV19 and TRBJ2-5; D might be TRBD1 (6 bases). CDR3 length: 12 amino acids. The germline V gene encodes CDR1 LNHDA and CDR2 SQIVND (reference sequence). V was shortened by 5 bases and J by 8 bases, with 12 bases between the two germline ends. The CDR3 loop reads CASSSSGVTQYF. The CDR3 DNA is TGTGCCAGTAGTTCCTCAGGGGTCACCCAGTACTTC.

V and J are TRBV10-2 and TRBJ1-5; maybe TRBD1 (5 bases). V dropped 3 bases and J dropped 6 bases, with 12 bases sitting between them. This CDR3 spans 14 amino acids. Germline CDR1 WSHSY, CDR2 SAAADI. In DNA form, the CDR3 reads TGCGCCAGCAGTGATCCAGGGCTAAGTCAGCCCCAGCATTTT. This translates into CASSDPGLSQPQHF.

In its sample, this clone was seen once. The V call is TRBV19, the J call TRBJ1-1, with unresolved D. V was pared by 5 bases and J by 5 bases, with 15 bases between. CDR3 length equals 14 residues. Germline loops: CDR1 LNHDA, CDR2 SQIVND (reference sequence). CDR3 DNA: TGTGCCAGTAGTGACGGAGGAGGGAAAACTGAAGCTTTCTTT. Translated: CASSDGGGKTEAFF.

V and J are TRBV9 and TRBJ1-2; D may be TRBD1 (5 bases). The CDR3 is 12 residues long. Germline CDR1 SGDLS, CDR2 YYNGEE. With 3 bases removed from V and 8 bases from J, the gap between germline ends came to 11 bases. CDR3 bases: TGTGCCAGCAGCGGGGGGACTTTAGGCTACACCTTC. Its translation: CASSGGTLGYTF.

J is TRBJ2-1 and V is TRBV5-1; D gene uncertain. Deletions cut 4 bases from V and 8 bases from J, with 16 bases between. Germline CDR1 SGHRS, CDR2 YFSETQ. There are 14 residues in the CDR3. Here the CDR3 DNA reads TGCGCCAGCAGCCCCCTTATCCCCGCGGATGAGCAGTTCTTC. Translated: CASSPLIPADEQFF. The full variable domain, its missing parts supplied by reference TRBV5-1 and TRBJ2-1, is KAGVTQTPRYLIKTRGQQVTLSCSPISGHRSVSWYQQTPGQGLQFLFEYFSETQRNKGNFPGRFSGRQFSNSRSEMNVSTLELGDSALYLCASSPLIPADEQFFGPGTRLTVL.

CDR3 coding DNA: TGTGCCAGCAGTTTCGCATATCAGCCCCAGCATTTT. Amino acid sequence: CASSFAYQPQHF. V is TRBV28 and J is TRBJ1-5; no firm D call. The CDR3 is 12 amino acids. In germline, CDR1 is MDHEN, CDR2 SYDVKM. Trimming cost V 3 bases and J 5 bases, with 5 bases left between them. Complete variable domain (other parts from reference TRBV28 and TRBJ1-5): DVKVTQSSRYLVKRTGEKVFLECVQDMDHENMFWYRQDPGLGLRLIYFSYDVKMKEKGDIPEGYSVSREKKERFSLILESASTNQTSMYLCASSFAYQPQHFGDGTRLSIL.

The chain uses TRBV7-9 and TRBJ2-5; 8 bases are shared with TRBD1. CDR1 and CDR2 (germline): SEHNR, FQNEAQ (reference sequence). V shed 2 bases, J shed 0 bases, and the junction held 2 bases outside the gene matches. This CDR3 has 15 amino acids. The chain's CDR3 is CASSLRQGYQETQYF. The CDR3 DNA follows: TGTGCCAGCAGCTTACGACAGGGGTACCAAGAGACCCAGTACTTC.

V and J are TRBV27 and TRBJ2-2; 9 nucleotides align to TRBD2. V shed 3 bases, J shed 5 bases, and the junction held 4 bases outside the gene matches. This CDR3 region has 15 residues. Germline CDR1 reads MNHEY; CDR2 reads SMNVEV (reference sequence). The DNA for the CDR3 is TGTGCCAGCAGTTTGGGCGGGAGGGTGACCGGGGAGCTGTTTTTT. As protein: CASSLGGRVTGELFF.

The chain is built from TRBV18 and TRBJ2-3; 13 bases agree with TRBD2. Germline V gives CDR1 KGHSH, CDR2 LQKENI. The ends lost 6 bases at V and 6 bases at J; junction bases unmatched: 6. The CDR3 totals 15 residues. The CDR3 region has the DNA TGTGCCAGCTCTCGAGGACTAGCGGGAGAGGATACGCAGTATTTT. This gives the protein CASSRGLAGEDTQYF.

V and J are TRBV7-8 and TRBJ1-5; D remains ambiguous. Deletions cut 5 bases from V and 4 bases from J, with 12 bases between. Looked up from germline, CDR1 is SGHVS and CDR2 is FQNEAQ. The CDR3 consists of 14 residues. The CDR3 reads CASSTSEPNQPQHF. In DNA form, the CDR3 reads TGTGCCAGCAGCACCAGTGAGCCTAATCAGCCCCAGCATTTT.

This chain links TRBV7-2 with TRBJ2-7; perhaps D is TRBD1 or TRBD2 (5 bases each). CDR1 is SGHTA, CDR2 FQGNSA, per germline. V was cut by 5 bases and J by 4 bases, with 15 bases left in between. The CDR3 sequence is 14 residues long. CDR3 residues: CASSPQRGGYEQYF. Here the CDR3 DNA reads TGTGCCAGCAGCCCGCAGAGGGGCGGGTACGAGCAGTACTTC.

The V gene is TRBV4-3, the J gene TRBJ1-4, with a weak D call TRBD1 (5 bases). Trimming took 5 bases from V and 11 from J, leaving 12 bases between them. CDR1 and CDR2 (germline): LGHNA, YSLEER. This CDR3 is 12 amino acids long. This chain's CDR3 is CASSGTGVKLFF. The CDR3 coding sequence is TGCGCCAGCAGCGGGACCGGGGTTAAACTGTTTTTT.